The sample holds one count of the clone carrying this T cell receptor (beta chain). Using immunoSEQ multiplex PCR, the repertoire was profiled, and TCRdb retains in-frame clones only, with some absent. This table has more than 95,000 clones, just under 80% appearing once. This record comes from a study of radiotherapy plus CTLA-4 blockade in lung cancer. Sample: peripheral blood, taken from a patient treated with radiotherapy plus ipilimumab. This TCR came from a human donor with non-small cell lung cancer who had a partial response to radiotherapy plus ipilimumab.

CDR3 DNA sequence: TGCAGCGTAGAACCTAGCGGGAGGGGAGAGACCCAGTACTTC. It encodes CSVEPSGRGETQYF. The chain has TRBV29-1 and TRBJ2-5; the match to TRBD2 covers 12 bases. CDR1 is SQVTM and CDR2 is ANQGSEA in the germline V gene. This CDR3 has 14 amino acids. J lost 4 bases, V lost 6 bases, and 6 bases had no gene match.